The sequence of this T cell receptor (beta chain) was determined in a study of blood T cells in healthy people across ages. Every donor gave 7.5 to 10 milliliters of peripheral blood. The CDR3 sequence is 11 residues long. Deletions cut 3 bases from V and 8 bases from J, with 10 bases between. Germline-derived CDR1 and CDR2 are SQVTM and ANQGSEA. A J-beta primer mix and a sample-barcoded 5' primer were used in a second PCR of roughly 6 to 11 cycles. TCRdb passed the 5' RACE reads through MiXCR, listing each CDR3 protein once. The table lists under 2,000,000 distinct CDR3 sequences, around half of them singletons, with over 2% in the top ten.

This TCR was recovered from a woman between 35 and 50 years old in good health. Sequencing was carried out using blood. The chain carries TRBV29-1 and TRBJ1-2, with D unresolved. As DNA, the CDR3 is TGCAGCGTTGATTTAGGGATCGGCTACACCTTC. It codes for CSVDLGIGYTF.